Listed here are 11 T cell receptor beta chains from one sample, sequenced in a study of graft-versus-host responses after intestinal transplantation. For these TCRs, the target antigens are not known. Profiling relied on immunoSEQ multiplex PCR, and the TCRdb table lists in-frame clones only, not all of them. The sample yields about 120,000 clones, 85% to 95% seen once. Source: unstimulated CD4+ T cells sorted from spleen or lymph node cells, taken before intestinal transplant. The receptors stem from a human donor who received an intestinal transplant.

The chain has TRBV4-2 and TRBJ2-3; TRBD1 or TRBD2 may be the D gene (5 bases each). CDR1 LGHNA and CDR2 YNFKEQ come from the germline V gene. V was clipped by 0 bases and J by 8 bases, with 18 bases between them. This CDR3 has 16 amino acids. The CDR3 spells CASSQDRADPGGTQYF. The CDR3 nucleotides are TGTGCCAGCAGCCAAGACCGAGCTGATCCTGGGGGTACGCAGTATTTT.

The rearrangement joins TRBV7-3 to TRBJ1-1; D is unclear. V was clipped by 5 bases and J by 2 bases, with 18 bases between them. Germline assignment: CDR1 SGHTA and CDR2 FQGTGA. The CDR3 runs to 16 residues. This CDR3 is CASSIRTEIGNTEAFF. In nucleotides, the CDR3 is TGTGCCAGCAGCATCCGGACCGAGATCGGAAACACTGAAGCTTTCTTT.

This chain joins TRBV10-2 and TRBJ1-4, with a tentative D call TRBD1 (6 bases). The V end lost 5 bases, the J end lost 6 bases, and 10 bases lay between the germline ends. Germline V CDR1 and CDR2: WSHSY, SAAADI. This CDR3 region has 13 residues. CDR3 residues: CASSWGGHEKLFF. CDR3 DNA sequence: TGCGCCAGCAGTTGGGGGGGCCATGAAAAACTGTTTTTT.

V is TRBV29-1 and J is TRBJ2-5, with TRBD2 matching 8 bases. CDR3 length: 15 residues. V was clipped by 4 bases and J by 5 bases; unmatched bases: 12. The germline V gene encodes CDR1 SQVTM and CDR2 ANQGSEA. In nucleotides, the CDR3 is TGCAGCGTTGCTTTTCGGGGGGGCTCCCAGGAGACCCAGTACTTC. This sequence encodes CSVAFRGGSQETQYF.

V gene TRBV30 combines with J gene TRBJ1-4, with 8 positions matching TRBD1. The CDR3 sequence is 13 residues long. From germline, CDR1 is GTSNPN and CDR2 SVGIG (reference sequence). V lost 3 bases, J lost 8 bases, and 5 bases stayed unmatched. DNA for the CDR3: TGTGCCTGGAGCGGACAGGGAGGCGAAAAACTGTTTTTT. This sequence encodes CAWSGQGGEKLFF.

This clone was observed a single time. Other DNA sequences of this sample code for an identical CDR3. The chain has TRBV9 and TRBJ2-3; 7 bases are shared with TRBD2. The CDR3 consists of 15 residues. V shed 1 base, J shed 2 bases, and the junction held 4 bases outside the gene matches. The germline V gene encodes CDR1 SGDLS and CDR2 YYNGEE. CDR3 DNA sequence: TGTGCCAGCAGCGTACAGGGAGGGGTCACAGATACGCAGTATTTT. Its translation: CASSVQGGVTDTQYF.

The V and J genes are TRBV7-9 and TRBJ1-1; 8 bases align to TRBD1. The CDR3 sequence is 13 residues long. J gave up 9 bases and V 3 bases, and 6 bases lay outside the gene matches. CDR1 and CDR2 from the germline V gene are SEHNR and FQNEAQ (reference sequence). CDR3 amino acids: CASSFGQGGKAFF. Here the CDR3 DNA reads TGTGCCAGCAGCTTCGGACAGGGAGGTAAAGCTTTCTTT.

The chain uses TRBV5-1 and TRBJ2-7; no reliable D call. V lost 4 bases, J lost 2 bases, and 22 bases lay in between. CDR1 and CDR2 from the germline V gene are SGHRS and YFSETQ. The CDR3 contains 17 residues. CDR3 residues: CASSPTPDISVAYEQYF. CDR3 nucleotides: TGCGCCAGCAGCCCGACCCCCGACATCTCGGTAGCCTACGAGCAGTACTTC.

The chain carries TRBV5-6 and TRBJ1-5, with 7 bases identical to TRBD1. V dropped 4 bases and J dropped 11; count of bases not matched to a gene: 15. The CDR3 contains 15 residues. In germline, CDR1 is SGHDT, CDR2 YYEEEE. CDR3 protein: CASSLEGTAGGAQHF. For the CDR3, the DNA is TGTGCCAGCAGCCTTGAAGGGACAGCCGGGGGAGCCCAGCATTTT.

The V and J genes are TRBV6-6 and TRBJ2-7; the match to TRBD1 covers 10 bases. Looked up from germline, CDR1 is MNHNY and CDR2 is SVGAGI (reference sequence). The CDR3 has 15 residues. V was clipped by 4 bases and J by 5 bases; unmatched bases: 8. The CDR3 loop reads CASSSPGTGVDEQYF. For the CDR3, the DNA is TGTGCCAGCAGTTCACCCGGGACAGGGGTTGACGAGCAGTACTTC.

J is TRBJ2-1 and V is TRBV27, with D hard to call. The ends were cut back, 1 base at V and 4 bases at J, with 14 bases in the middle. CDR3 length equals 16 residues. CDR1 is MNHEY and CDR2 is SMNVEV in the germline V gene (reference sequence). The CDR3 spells CASSLLSVGGYNEQFF. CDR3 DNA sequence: TGTGCCAGCAGTTTATTAAGTGTCGGCGGATACAATGAGCAGTTCTTC.